Below, 10 T cell receptor beta chains from the same sample are listed, as sequenced in a study of blood T cell repertoires in COVID-19. Clones were read by immunoSEQ multiplex PCR, and TCRdb kept only the in-frame ones, dropping some. The sample includes roughly 40,000 clones, roughly 90% of them seen just once. Sequenced: peripheral blood. These receptors were obtained from a human donor in a cohort sampled during active COVID-19.

This clone appeared a few times. The chain carries TRBV11-3 and TRBJ2-2; TRBD1 matches at 10 bases. V trimming: 5 bases; J trimming: 5 bases; junction bases outside the gene matches: 5. The V gene's germline CDR1 is SGHNT and CDR2 YENEEA. This CDR3 has 15 residues. CDR3: CASSGRTGGTGELFF. DNA of the CDR3: TGTGCCAGCAGCGGACGGACAGGGGGTACCGGGGAGCTGTTTTTT.

V gene TRBV27 combines with J gene TRBJ1-2, with a tentative D call TRBD1 (5 bases). Deletions cut 4 bases from V and 4 bases from J, with 13 bases between. This CDR3 region has 14 residues. CDR1 MNHEY and CDR2 SMNVEV come from the germline V gene (reference sequence). CDR3 sequence (DNA): TGTGCCAGCAGTTCGGGGGGTTCGGGCTATGGCTACACCTTC. It encodes CASSSGGSGYGYTF.

This rearrangement joins TRBV6-2 or TRBV6-3 to TRBJ1-5, with D hard to call. V was clipped by 5 bases and J by 5 bases, with 13 bases between them. This CDR3 region has 14 residues. Germline values: CDR1 MNHEY, CDR2 SVGEGT. This CDR3 reads CASSPGRGYQPQHF. The CDR3 nucleotides read TGTGCCAGCAGTCCCGGTAGAGGATATCAGCCCCAGCATTTT.

This clone was detected once. The rearrangement links TRBV7-8 to TRBJ1-4; possibly TRBD1 for D (5 bases). This CDR3 has 14 residues. Germline assignment: CDR1 SGHVS and CDR2 FQNEAQ. The V end was cut by 4 bases, the J end by 8 bases, with 14 bases between. The CDR3 region has the DNA TGTGCCAGCAGCTACGGGACCGGGGGGGAAAAACTGTTTTTT. As protein: CASSYGTGGEKLFF.

The genes are TRBV4-3 and TRBJ2-3; D is uncertain. Trimming removed 0 bases from V and 4 bases from J, with 8 bases in between. Germline CDR1 LGHNA, CDR2 YSLEER. This CDR3 has 14 amino acids. The DNA of the CDR3 is TGCGCCAGCAGCCAAGATTCCTACCCAGATACGCAGTATTTT. Protein: CASSQDSYPDTQYF.

The DNA for the CDR3 is TGTGCCTCCACAGGGGGCGGATACGAGCAGTACTTC. Translated, it gives CASTGGGYEQYF. V usage is TRBV30 and J usage is TRBJ2-7, with TRBD1 matching over 9 bases. This CDR3 is built from 12 residues. The germline V gene encodes CDR1 GTSNPN and CDR2 SVGIG (reference sequence). The V gene end was trimmed by 7 bases and the J gene end by 4 bases; junction bases not matched to a gene: 5.

CDR3 sequence: CSASRGVRNEQYF. The CDR3 DNA is TGCAGTGCTAGTCGGGGGGTTCGGAACGAGCAGTACTTC. The chain combines TRBV20-1 with TRBJ2-7; 7 bases map to TRBD2. The CDR3 runs to 13 residues. V was pared by 3 bases and J by 5 bases, with 7 bases of the junction left unmatched. Germline V lookup: CDR1 DFQATT, CDR2 SNEGSKA (reference sequence).

This rearrangement joins TRBV5-5 to TRBJ2-7, with TRBD2 as a possible D gene (5 bases). The germline V gene has CDR1 SGHKS and CDR2 YYEKEE (reference sequence). This CDR3 has 14 residues. V was pared by 0 bases and J by 1 base, with 8 bases between. The CDR3 region is CASSLGGESYEQYF. CDR3 DNA: TGTGCCAGCAGCTTGGGTGGGGAGTCCTACGAGCAGTACTTC.

The V gene is TRBV27, the J gene TRBJ2-7, with 9 bases fitting TRBD1. The V and J ends lost 8 bases and 5 bases, in that order; junction bases with no gene match: 4. The CDR3 runs 12 residues. Germline assignment: CDR1 MNHEY and CDR2 SMNVEV (reference sequence). The CDR3 coding sequence is TGTGCCAGCCGAAACAGGGGGCACGAGCAGTACTTC. It is translated as CASRNRGHEQYF.

The V and J genes are TRBV7-2 and TRBJ1-5; TRBD1 aligns across 7 bases. From germline, CDR1 is SGHTA and CDR2 FQGNSA. Unmatched junction bases numbered 11, after V lost 2 bases and J lost 7 bases. This CDR3 has 16 residues. CDR3 protein: CASSLSGVGGTQPQHF. The CDR3 DNA sequence: TGTGCCAGCAGCTTAAGTGGGGTAGGGGGCACCCAGCCCCAGCATTTT.